Presented here are 16 T cell receptor beta chains from one specimen sequenced in a study of control samples from healthy donors and cancer patients (TCRdb year 2020). Preparation of the library involved the immunoSEQ multiplex PCR assay. The immuneACCESS repertoire file appears here via TCRdb, limited to in-frame rearrangements. These files lack a portion of the clones; in checked studies, under half of the deficit traces to unresolved V genes, and the cause of the others is not known. Here the sample has 10,000 or so clones; more than 75% occur a single time. The leading ten clones occupy roughly 22% of the sample. The specimen was PBMCs. Receptors originate from a man between 60 and 75 years old with colorectal cancer.

The V and J genes are TRBV27 and TRBJ2-7, with a tentative D call TRBD1 (5 bases). The CDR3 is made up of 15 amino acids. The ends were cut back, 2 bases at V and 2 bases at J, with 13 bases in the middle. Germline CDR1 is MNHEY and CDR2 is SMNVEV (reference sequence). CDR3 sequence (DNA): TGTGCCAGCAGTTTAAGGGCAGGCAGGGCCTACGAGCAGTACTTC. Amino acid sequence: CASSLRAGRAYEQYF.

By share, this clone ranks as large (0.1 to 1%). The V and J genes are TRBV7-9 and TRBJ1-2; D is perhaps TRBD1 (6 bases). Looked up from germline, CDR1 is SEHNR and CDR2 is FQNEAQ (reference sequence). Trimming removed 0 bases from V and 8 bases from J, with 19 bases in between. The CDR3 has 16 amino acids. The DNA for the CDR3 is TGTGCCAGCAGCTTAGCTGGGGGCCAGGGTTTGAAAGGCTACACCTTC. This sequence encodes CASSLAGGQGLKGYTF.

V usage is TRBV10-3 and J usage is TRBJ2-5; the match to TRBD2 covers 12 bases. Germline V gene lookup returns CDR1 ENHRY and CDR2 SYGVKD. This CDR3 is 20 amino acids long. The J segment lost 1 base and the V segment lost 3 bases, leaving 15 bases of the junction unmatched. CDR3: CAISDPPTATSGGRQETQYF. CDR3 sequence (DNA): TGTGCCATCAGTGATCCACCAACAGCGACTAGCGGGGGTCGCCAAGAGACCCAGTACTTC.

The chain combines TRBV6-2 or TRBV6-3 with TRBJ1-1; D might be TRBD1 (5 bases). V was cut by 1 base and J by 1 base, with 13 bases left in between. This CDR3 comprises 16 residues. CDR1 is MNHEY, CDR2 SVGEGT, per germline. DNA for the CDR3: TGTGCCAGCAGTTACTGGGACCTTCCGTCGAACACTGAAGCTTTCTTT. Its translation is CASSYWDLPSNTEAFF.

The chain is built from TRBV5-1 and TRBJ2-3; D is perhaps TRBD1 or TRBD2 (5 bases each). V lost 3 bases and J lost 0, with 11 bases in between. Germline lookup yields CDR1 SGHRS and CDR2 YFSETQ. This CDR3 is built from 15 residues. The CDR3 loop reads CASSSGTVSTDTQYF. Written as DNA, the CDR3 is TGCGCCAGCAGCTCCGGGACGGTAAGCACAGATACGCAGTATTTT. The whole variable domain, filled in from reference TRBV5-1 and TRBJ2-3, reads KAGVTQTPRYLIKTRGQQVTLSCSPISGHRSVSWYQQTPGQGLQFLFEYFSETQRNKGNFPGRFSGRQFSNSRSEMNVSTLELGDSALYLCASSSGTVSTDTQYFGPGTRLTVL.

The gene calls are TRBV29-1 and TRBJ2-7; tentative D call: TRBD2 (6 bases). Germline V gives CDR1 SQVTM, CDR2 ANQGSEA. The germline V and J ends were trimmed by 0 bases and 6 bases, with 15 bases remaining between them. The CDR3 is made up of 14 amino acids. CDR3 nucleotide sequence: TGCAGCGTTGAAGACGCGACTAGATCGCCCGAGCAGTACTTC. This codes for CSVEDATRSPEQYF.

The V call is TRBV4-1, the J call TRBJ1-2; D unclear. The CDR3 extends over 14 amino acids. Germline V gives CDR1 MGHRA, CDR2 YSYEKL. Trimming removed 1 base from V and 2 bases from J, with 8 bases in between. The CDR3 sequence is CASSQVSRNYGYTF. The CDR3 DNA is TGCGCCAGCAGCCAAGTGTCAAGGAACTATGGCTACACCTTC.

This chain joins TRBV2 and TRBJ1-2; D is ambiguous. Germline V gene lookup returns CDR1 SNHLY and CDR2 FYNNEI. Between the trimmed V and J ends, which lost 8 bases and 0 bases, there was a span of 13 bases. There are 14 residues in the CDR3. The CDR3 loop reads CASRPGTSNYGYTF. The DNA of the CDR3 is TGTGCCAGCCGGCCGGGCACCTCTAACTATGGCTACACCTTC. The full variable domain, completed using reference TRBV2 and TRBJ1-2, is EPEVTQTPSHQVTQMGQEVILRCVPISNHLYFYWYRQILGQKVEFLVSFYNNEISEKSEIFDDQFSVERPDGSNFTLKIRSTKLEDSAMYFCASRPGTSNYGYTFGSGTRLTVV.

This rearrangement joins TRBV29-1 to TRBJ2-5; the D gene is possibly TRBD1 (5 bases). The CDR3 runs to 12 residues. Germline loops: CDR1 SQVTM, CDR2 ANQGSEA. V gave up 6 bases and J gave up 5 bases, with 13 bases separating them. CDR3 loop: CSVRQGWETQYF. The CDR3 bases are TGCAGCGTGCGTCAGGGTTGGGAGACCCAGTACTTC.

The chain carries TRBV7-8 and TRBJ2-6, with D hard to call. The length of the CDR3 is 13 residues. Trimming stripped 5 bases from V and 4 bases from J, with 6 bases between. The germline CDR1 and CDR2 sequences are SGHVS and FQNEAQ. The CDR3, as DNA: TGTGCCAGCAGCCGCGTCGGGGCCAACGTCCTGACTTTC. The encoded protein is CASSRVGANVLTF.

This clone showed up just a few times. The chain uses TRBV30 and TRBJ1-6, with D hard to call. The V and J ends lost 8 bases and 7 bases respectively, with 15 bases between them. This CDR3 is built from 13 residues. The germline gives CDR1 GTSNPN, CDR2 SVGIG (reference sequence). The CDR3 DNA reads TGTGCCAAGCGGAACTTAAGAAATTCACCCCTCCACTTT. This gives the protein CAKRNLRNSPLHF.

The chain uses TRBV5-1 and TRBJ1-1; 8 bases fit TRBD1. The junction had 6 bases not matched to a gene; V was cut back by 4 bases and J by 1 base. Germline V gene sequence: CDR1 SGHRS, CDR2 YFSETQ. The CDR3 totals 15 residues. The CDR3 sequence: CASSLNRGWNTEAFF. The CDR3, as DNA: TGCGCCAGCAGCCTAAACAGGGGGTGGAACACTGAAGCTTTCTTT.

This chain uses TRBV7-2 with TRBJ1-4, with D tentatively TRBD1 (5 bases). The germline V gene encodes CDR1 SGHTA and CDR2 FQGNSA. V dropped 5 bases and J dropped 14 bases, with 18 bases sitting between them. The CDR3 is 13 residues long. The CDR3 sequence: CASSRNVDSRLFF. CDR3 nucleotides: TGTGCCAGCAGCCGGAACGTAGACAGCCGGCTGTTTTTT.

J is TRBJ2-5 and V is TRBV27; D is ambiguous. Looked up from germline, CDR1 is MNHEY and CDR2 is SMNVEV (reference sequence). Trimming took 3 bases from V and 5 from J, leaving 7 bases between them. The CDR3 totals 12 residues. The CDR3 DNA sequence: TGTGCCAGCAGTTTGGTGGGGGAGACCCAGTACTTC. This sequence encodes CASSLVGETQYF.

V gene TRBV7-9 combines with J gene TRBJ1-1, with D possibly matching TRBD1 (5 bases). The CDR3 has 14 residues. The germline V and J ends were trimmed by 1 base and 6 bases, with 12 bases remaining between them. From germline, CDR1 is SEHNR and CDR2 FQNEAQ (reference sequence). DNA of the CDR3: TGTGCCAGCAGCTTAGGGACCGGGGGGGCTGAAGCTTTCTTT. Translated, it gives CASSLGTGGAEAFF.

The V gene is TRBV7-2, the J gene TRBJ1-3, with D possibly TRBD1 on 5 matching bases. The V end was cut by 5 bases, the J end by 0 bases, with 11 bases between. From germline, CDR1 is SGHTA and CDR2 FQGNSA. The CDR3 sequence is 15 residues long. The CDR3 coding sequence is TGTGCCAGCAGCGCCGCGGGGGGCTCTGGAAACACCATATATTTT. Translation: CASSAAGGSGNTIYF.